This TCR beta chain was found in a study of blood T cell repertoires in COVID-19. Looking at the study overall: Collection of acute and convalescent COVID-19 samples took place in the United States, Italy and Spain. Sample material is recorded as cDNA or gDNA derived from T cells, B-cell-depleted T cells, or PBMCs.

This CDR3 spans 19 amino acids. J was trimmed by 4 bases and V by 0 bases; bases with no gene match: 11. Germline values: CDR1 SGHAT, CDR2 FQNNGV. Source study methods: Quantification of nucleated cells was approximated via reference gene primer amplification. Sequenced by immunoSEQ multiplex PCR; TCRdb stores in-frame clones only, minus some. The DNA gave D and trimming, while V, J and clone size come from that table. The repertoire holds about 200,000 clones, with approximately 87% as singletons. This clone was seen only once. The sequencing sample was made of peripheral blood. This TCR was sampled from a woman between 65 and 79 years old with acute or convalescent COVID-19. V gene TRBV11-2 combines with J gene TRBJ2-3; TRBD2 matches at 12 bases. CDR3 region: CASSLDAASGRARADTQYF. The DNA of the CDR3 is TGTGCCAGCAGCTTAGACGCAGCTAGCGGGAGGGCCAGGGCAGATACGCAGTATTTT.